The clone carrying this T cell receptor beta chain was found a few times. The target antigen is unknown. The data originate from a study of cytomegalovirus exposure and HLA in healthy donors. Study findings and constraints: After further analysis at a later stage, 15,000 to 20,000 TCR beta sequences were associated with HLA alleles at 0.05 false discovery rate. More clonal expansion characterized HLA-associated TCR beta chains than equally common others in a later analysis.

The donors (healthy individuals) were bone marrow donors. PCR amplification relied on 60 Vbeta primers (plus 13 Jbeta primers). Clones were sequenced by immunoSEQ multiplex PCR, and TCRdb holds only the in-frame ones, with some missing. The sample holds under 140,000 clones; roughly 84% are singletons and the top ten take roughly 6.2%. The source is a man younger than 45 in good health and CMV-seropositive. The specimen sequenced was PBMCs.

CDR3 protein: CAISDQKTGNTEAFF. The DNA of the CDR3 is TGTGCCATCAGTGACCAGAAGACAGGGAACACTGAAGCTTTCTTT. The chain is built from TRBV10-3 and TRBJ1-1, with a possible D match to TRBD1 (6 bases). The germline gives CDR1 ENHRY, CDR2 SYGVKD. The V end lost 3 bases, the J end lost 1 base, and 12 bases lay between the germline ends. This CDR3 has 15 residues.